One and the same sample provided the 17 T cell receptor beta chains below, sequenced in a study. Via MiXCR, TCRdb re-called the RT-PCR reads, giving one row per CDR3 protein. This sample carries around 700,000 distinct CDR3 sequences, approximately 14% of them seen once, and the ten largest clones take 3.6%. Specimen: memory CD4+ T cells from blood. The receptors originated from a female donor in good health, serving as a healthy control.

The J gene is TRBJ1-2, the V gene TRBV7-2; 7 bases match TRBD1. Germline V gene sequence: CDR1 SGHTA, CDR2 FQGNSA. This CDR3 is built from 17 residues. V gave up 5 bases and J gave up 4 bases; unmatched junction bases: 16. The CDR3 bases are TGTGCCAGCAGCCCGAATACGCCGACAGGGCGCCTCTATGGCTACACCTTC. Translated, it gives CASSPNTPTGRLYGYTF.

This clonotype has just a few counts. J is TRBJ2-1 and V is TRBV20-1; D might be TRBD1 or TRBD2, each matching 9 bases. CDR1 and CDR2 from the germline V gene are DFQATT and SNEGSKA (reference sequence). Trimming cost V 5 bases and J 7 bases, with 33 bases left between them. This CDR3 region has 19 residues. CDR3 sequence (DNA): TGCAGTGCTGCCCTCCCAGACAGGGGGTTAGCGGGAGTTGGAAATGAGCAGTTCTTC. Protein product: CSAALPDRGLAGVGNEQFF.

The sample holds many counts of this clonotype. V gene TRBV7-9 combines with J gene TRBJ1-1; D gene unclear. From germline, CDR1 is SEHNR and CDR2 FQNEAQ (reference sequence). CDR3 length: 12 amino acids. Deletions cut 11 bases from V and 1 base from J, with 11 bases between. CDR3 coding DNA: TGTGCCTCCCAGGCCACGAACACTGAAGCTTTCTTT. Translated: CASQATNTEAFF.

The J gene is TRBJ2-5, the V gene TRBV3-1; D is unclear. The germline V gene encodes CDR1 LGHDT and CDR2 YNNKEL (reference sequence). The CDR3 totals 12 residues. Trimming removed 4 bases at V and 3 bases at J, with 6 bases between. DNA for the CDR3: TGTGCCAGCAGCCGATTCAAAGAGACCCAGTACTTC. It is translated as CASSRFKETQYF.

The chain combines TRBV20-1 with TRBJ2-3; D is unclear. Per germline, CDR1 DFQATT and CDR2 SNEGSKA (reference sequence). The CDR3 has 15 amino acids. Trimming stripped 0 bases from V and 0 bases from J, with 10 bases between. CDR3 region: CSARDRVSSTDTQYF. The CDR3 DNA follows: TGCAGTGCTAGAGATCGTGTTTCTAGCACAGATACGCAGTATTTT.

This clonotype was found a few times. J is TRBJ2-7 and V is TRBV11-2, with 7 bases matching TRBD1. The germline V gene has CDR1 SGHAT and CDR2 FQNNGV. CDR3 length: 15 amino acids. J was trimmed by 0 bases and V by 2 bases; bases with no gene match: 4. Here the CDR3 DNA reads TGTGCCAGCAGCTTACACCGGGACAGCTCCTACGAGCAGTACTTC. It translates to CASSLHRDSSYEQYF.

This clonotype came up many times. The chain couples TRBV24-1 to TRBJ1-2; 8 nucleotides match TRBD1. Trimming cost V 4 bases and J 3 bases; bases outside gene matches: 6. The CDR3 is 15 residues long. CDR1 and CDR2 (germline): KGHDR, SFDVKD. CDR3 protein: CATSDRRGQDYGYTF. The CDR3 bases are TGTGCCACCAGTGACCGCAGGGGGCAAGACTATGGCTACACCTTC.

The chain couples TRBV20-1 to TRBJ2-3, with 9 positions matching TRBD1. Looked up from germline, CDR1 is DFQATT and CDR2 is SNEGSKA (reference sequence). The CDR3 is 14 amino acids. V shed 4 bases and J 3 bases; nucleotides not matched to a gene: 5. CDR3 amino acids: CSAKPGQGTDTQYF. The CDR3 DNA reads TGCAGTGCTAAGCCGGGACAGGGTACAGATACGCAGTATTTT.

The J gene is TRBJ2-3, the V gene TRBV9; a weak D match, TRBD2 (6 bases). The CDR3 loop spans 15 amino acids. Trimming stripped 2 bases from V and 2 bases from J, with 12 bases between. Germline CDR1 SGDLS, CDR2 YYNGEE. This chain's CDR3 is CASSVDGRITDTQYF. CDR3 nucleotide sequence: TGTGCCAGCAGCGTCGACGGGAGAATCACAGATACGCAGTATTTT.

This clonotype has a handful of counts. The chain joins TRBV20-1 to TRBJ2-3; TRBD1 matches 7 bases. This CDR3 comprises 14 residues. Trimming cost V 5 bases and J 3 bases; bases outside gene matches: 8. From germline, CDR1 is DFQATT and CDR2 SNEGSKA (reference sequence). Here the CDR3 DNA reads TGCAGTGCTGGGCCGGCACAGGGGACAGATACGCAGTATTTT. Translation gives CSAGPAQGTDTQYF.

Only a few counts were recorded for this clonotype. This chain uses TRBV27 with TRBJ2-1; D is uncertain. Trimming removed 6 bases at V and 5 bases at J, with 11 bases between. This CDR3 is built from 13 residues. The germline gives CDR1 MNHEY, CDR2 SMNVEV (reference sequence). The DNA of the CDR3 is TGTGCCAGCAGAAGAGGAGAGAACAATGAGCAGTTCTTC. Translation: CASRRGENNEQFF.

This clonotype came up a few times. The chain recombines TRBV20-1 with TRBJ1-1; D is perhaps TRBD1 (6 bases). The CDR3 is 15 amino acids. CDR1 is DFQATT and CDR2 is SNEGSKA in the germline V gene (reference sequence). The V end was cut by 8 bases, the J end by 1 base, with 20 bases between. Here the CDR3 reads CSPNQNREPNTEAFF. The CDR3 nucleotides read TGCAGTCCTAACCAAAACAGGGAACCGAACACTGAAGCTTTCTTT.

Only a few counts were recorded for this clonotype. This chain connects TRBV5-1 to TRBJ2-5, with TRBD2 matching over 12 bases. Trimming removed 3 bases from V and 1 base from J; junction bases left unmatched: 10. CDR3 length: 18 residues. Germline V gene lookup returns CDR1 SGHRS and CDR2 YFSETQ. The CDR3 region has the DNA TGCGCCAGCAGCTGGCTAGCGGGAGGGCCGACATTCCAAGAGACCCAGTACTTC. Amino acid sequence: CASSWLAGGPTFQETQYF.

This clonotype was picked up a small number of times. The chain joins TRBV5-4 to TRBJ1-2; 10 nucleotides agree with TRBD1. The CDR3 has 15 amino acids. Per the germline V gene, CDR1 is SGHNT and CDR2 is YYREEE (reference sequence). V lost 3 bases to trimming and J lost 3 bases; unmatched junction nucleotides: 5. CDR3 sequence (DNA): TGTGCCAGCAGCTCCCCCGGGACAGGGGACTATGGCTACACCTTC. Its translation is CASSSPGTGDYGYTF.

This clonotype appeared a few times. The rearrangement uses TRBV5-5 and TRBJ2-2; TRBD2 matches 9 bases. This CDR3 is 16 amino acids long. The junction had 5 bases not matched to a gene; V was cut back by 4 bases and J by 1 base. Germline loops: CDR1 SGHKS, CDR2 YYEKEE (reference sequence). CDR3 sequence: CASSAQLAGNTGELFF. CDR3 DNA sequence: TGTGCCAGCAGCGCCCAACTAGCGGGGAACACCGGGGAGCTGTTTTTT.

This clonotype was picked up a small number of times. The junction and the germline gene differ at one end; a read error may be behind it. The rearrangement uses TRBV6-2 or TRBV6-3 and TRBJ2-7; TRBD2 matches 14 bases. The germline V gene has CDR1 MNHEY and CDR2 SVGEGT. This CDR3 is built from 14 residues. Here the CDR3 DNA reads TGTGCCAGCAGACCCGGGACTAGCGGGGGACTAGGGAAGTTC. The encoded protein is CASRPGTSGGLGKF.

This chain uses TRBV20-1 with TRBJ1-2; TRBD1 aligns across 8 bases. Germline assignment: CDR1 DFQATT and CDR2 SNEGSKA (reference sequence). V shed 0 bases and J 1 base; nucleotides not matched to a gene: 4. This CDR3 has 15 residues. The CDR3 region has the DNA TGCAGTGCTAGAGACCGGGACAGGAATAACTATGGCTACACCTTC. Residues: CSARDRDRNNYGYTF.